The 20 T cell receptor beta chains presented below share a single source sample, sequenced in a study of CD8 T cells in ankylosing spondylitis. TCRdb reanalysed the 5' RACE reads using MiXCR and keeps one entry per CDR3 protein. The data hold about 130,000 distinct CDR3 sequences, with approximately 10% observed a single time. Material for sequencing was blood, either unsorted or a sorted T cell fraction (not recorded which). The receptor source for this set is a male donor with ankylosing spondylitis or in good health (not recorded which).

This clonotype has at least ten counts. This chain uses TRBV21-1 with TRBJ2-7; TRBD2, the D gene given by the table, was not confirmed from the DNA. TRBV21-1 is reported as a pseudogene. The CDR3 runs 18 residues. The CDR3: CASSNPPTRRRRPYEQYF. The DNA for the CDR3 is TGTGCCAGCAGCAACCCCCCGACTAGGCGGAGAAGACCGTACGAGCAGTACTTC.

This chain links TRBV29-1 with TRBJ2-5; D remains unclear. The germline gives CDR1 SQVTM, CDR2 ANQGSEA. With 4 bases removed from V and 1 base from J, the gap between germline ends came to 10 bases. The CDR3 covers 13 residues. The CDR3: CSVVEASQETQYF. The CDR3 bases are TGCAGCGTTGTCGAAGCGAGCCAAGAGACCCAGTACTTC.

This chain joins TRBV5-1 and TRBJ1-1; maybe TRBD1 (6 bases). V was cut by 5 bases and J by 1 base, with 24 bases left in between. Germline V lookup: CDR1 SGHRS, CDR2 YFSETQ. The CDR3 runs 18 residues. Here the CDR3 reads CASRKPPGGLSENTEAFF. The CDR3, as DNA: TGCGCCAGCAGGAAACCACCTGGGGGCCTATCCGAGAACACTGAAGCTTTCTTT.

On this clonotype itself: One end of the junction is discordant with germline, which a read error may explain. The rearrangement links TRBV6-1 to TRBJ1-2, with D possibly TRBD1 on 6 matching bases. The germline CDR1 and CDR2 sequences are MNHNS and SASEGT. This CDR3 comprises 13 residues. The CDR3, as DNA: TGTGCCAGCAGTCAGGGACATCGGGCTGGCGACACCTTC. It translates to CASSQGHRAGDTF.

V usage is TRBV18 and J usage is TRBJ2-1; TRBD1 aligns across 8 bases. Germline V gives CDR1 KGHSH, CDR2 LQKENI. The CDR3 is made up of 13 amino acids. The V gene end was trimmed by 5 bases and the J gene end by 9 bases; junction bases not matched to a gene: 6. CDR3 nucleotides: TGTGCCAGCTCAACGGACAGGGTTTCTGAGCAGTTCTTC. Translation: CASSTDRVSEQFF.

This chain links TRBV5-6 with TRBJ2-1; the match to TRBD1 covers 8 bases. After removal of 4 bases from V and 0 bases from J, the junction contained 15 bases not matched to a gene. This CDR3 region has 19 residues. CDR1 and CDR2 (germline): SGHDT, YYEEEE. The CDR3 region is CASSSWTGTAESSYNEQFF. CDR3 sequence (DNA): TGTGCCAGCAGCAGCTGGACAGGGACTGCGGAAAGCTCCTACAATGAGCAGTTCTTC.

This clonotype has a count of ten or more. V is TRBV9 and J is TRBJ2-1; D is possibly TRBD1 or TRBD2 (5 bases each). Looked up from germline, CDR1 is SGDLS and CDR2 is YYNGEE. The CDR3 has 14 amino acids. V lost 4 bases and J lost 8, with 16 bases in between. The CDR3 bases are TGTGCCAGCAGCTTCACCAGCCGGGGCGATGAGCAGTTCTTC. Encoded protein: CASSFTSRGDEQFF.

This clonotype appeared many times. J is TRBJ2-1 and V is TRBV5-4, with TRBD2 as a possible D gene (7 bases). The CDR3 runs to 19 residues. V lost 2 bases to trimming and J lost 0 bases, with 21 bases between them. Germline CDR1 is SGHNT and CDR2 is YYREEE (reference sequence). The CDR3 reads CASSFWGGLASSSYNEQFF. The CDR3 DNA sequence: TGTGCCAGCAGCTTCTGGGGGGGCCTTGCATCAAGCTCCTACAATGAGCAGTTCTTC.

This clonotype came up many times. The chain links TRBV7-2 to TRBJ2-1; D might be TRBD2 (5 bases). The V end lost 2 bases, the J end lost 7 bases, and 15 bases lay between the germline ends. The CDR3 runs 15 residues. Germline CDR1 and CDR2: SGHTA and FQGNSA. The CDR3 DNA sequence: TGTGCCAGCAGCTTAATGCGGACCTCGGGGAATGAGCAGTTCTTC. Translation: CASSLMRTSGNEQFF.

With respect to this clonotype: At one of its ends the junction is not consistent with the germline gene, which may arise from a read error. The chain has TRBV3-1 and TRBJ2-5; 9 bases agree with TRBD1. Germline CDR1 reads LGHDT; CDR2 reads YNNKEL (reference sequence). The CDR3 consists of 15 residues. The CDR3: CASCQGDRAPETQYF. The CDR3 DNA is TGTGCCAGCTGCCAAGGGGACAGGGCGCCGGAGACCCAGTACTTC.

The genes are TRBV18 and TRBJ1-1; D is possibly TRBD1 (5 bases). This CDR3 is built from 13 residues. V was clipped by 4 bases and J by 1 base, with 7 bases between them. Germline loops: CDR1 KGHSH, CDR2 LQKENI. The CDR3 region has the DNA TGTGCCAGCTCACTACAGGCGAACACTGAAGCTTTCTTT. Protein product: CASSLQANTEAFF.

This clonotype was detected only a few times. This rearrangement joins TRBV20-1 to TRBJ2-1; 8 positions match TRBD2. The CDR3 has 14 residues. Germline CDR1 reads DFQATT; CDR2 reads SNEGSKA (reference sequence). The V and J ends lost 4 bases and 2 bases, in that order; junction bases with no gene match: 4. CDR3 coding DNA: TGCAGTGCTATCCCTAGCGGGCCCTACAATGAGCAGTTCTTC. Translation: CSAIPSGPYNEQFF.

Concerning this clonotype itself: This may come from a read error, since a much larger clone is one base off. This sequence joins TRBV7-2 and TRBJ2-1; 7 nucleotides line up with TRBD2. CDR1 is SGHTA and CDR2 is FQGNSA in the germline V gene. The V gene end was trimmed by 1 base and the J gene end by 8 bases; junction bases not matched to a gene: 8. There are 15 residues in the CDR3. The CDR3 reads CASSLERGSGYEQFF. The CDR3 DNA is TGTGCCAGCAGCTTAGAACGCGGGAGTGGCTATGAGCAGTTCTTC.

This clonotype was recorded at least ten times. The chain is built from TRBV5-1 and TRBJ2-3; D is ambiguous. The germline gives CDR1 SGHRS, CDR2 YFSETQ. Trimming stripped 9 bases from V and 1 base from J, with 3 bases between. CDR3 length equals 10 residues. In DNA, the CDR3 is TGCGCCACCCGCACAGATACGCAGTATTTT. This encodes CATRTDTQYF.

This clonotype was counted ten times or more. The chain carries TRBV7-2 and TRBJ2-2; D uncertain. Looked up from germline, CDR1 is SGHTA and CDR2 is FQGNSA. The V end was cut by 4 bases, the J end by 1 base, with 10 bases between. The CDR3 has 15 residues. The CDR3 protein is CASSSLIGNTGELFF. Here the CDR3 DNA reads TGTGCCAGCAGCTCCCTTATCGGGAACACCGGGGAGCTGTTTTTT.

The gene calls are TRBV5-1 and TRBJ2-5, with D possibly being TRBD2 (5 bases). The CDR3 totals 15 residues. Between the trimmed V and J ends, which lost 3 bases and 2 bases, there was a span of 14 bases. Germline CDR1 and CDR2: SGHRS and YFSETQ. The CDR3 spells CASSSPGSGQETQYF. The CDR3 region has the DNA TGCGCCAGCAGCTCCCCGGGGAGCGGACAAGAGACCCAGTACTTC.

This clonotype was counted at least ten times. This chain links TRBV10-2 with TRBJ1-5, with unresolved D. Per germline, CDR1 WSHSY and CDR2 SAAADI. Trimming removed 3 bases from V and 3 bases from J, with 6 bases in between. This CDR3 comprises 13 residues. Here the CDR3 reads CASSENTNQPQHF. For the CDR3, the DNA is TGCGCCAGCAGTGAAAACACCAATCAGCCCCAGCATTTT.

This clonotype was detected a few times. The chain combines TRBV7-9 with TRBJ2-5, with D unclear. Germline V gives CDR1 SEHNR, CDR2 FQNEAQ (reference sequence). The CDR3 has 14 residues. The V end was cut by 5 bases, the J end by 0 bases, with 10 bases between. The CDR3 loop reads CASSHVHDQETQYF. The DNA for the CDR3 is TGTGCCAGCAGCCACGTGCATGACCAAGAGACCCAGTACTTC.

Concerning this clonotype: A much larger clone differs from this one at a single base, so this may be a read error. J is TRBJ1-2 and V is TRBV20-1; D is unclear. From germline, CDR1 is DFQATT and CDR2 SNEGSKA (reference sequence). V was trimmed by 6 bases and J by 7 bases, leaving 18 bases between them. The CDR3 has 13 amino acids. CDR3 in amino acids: CSAFRYVERGYTF. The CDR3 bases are TGCAGTGCATTTCGGTACGTGGAGCGTGGCTACACCTTC.

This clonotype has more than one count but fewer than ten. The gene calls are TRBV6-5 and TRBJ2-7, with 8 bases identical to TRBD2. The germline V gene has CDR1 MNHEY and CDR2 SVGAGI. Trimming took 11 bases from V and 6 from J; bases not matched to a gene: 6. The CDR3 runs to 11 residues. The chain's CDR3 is CAVIAGPEQYF. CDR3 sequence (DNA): TGTGCCGTAATAGCGGGACCCGAGCAGTACTTC.